The clone carrying this TCR beta chain was seen only a few times. CDR1 and CDR2 from the germline V gene are MNHEY and SVGAGI. V lost 2 bases and J 3 bases, leaving 8 bases between the germline ends. The CDR3 is 15 residues long. Every participating donor contributed about 10 milliliters of peripheral blood through a draw. It was with a sample-barcoded 5' primer and a J-beta primer mix that a second PCR of roughly 6 to 12 cycles was run. Unique molecular identifiers of 12 random nucleotides labeled each cDNA. One entry per CDR3 protein results from TCRdb running MiXCR on the 5' RACE reads. Here the sample spans around 1,000,000 distinct CDR3 sequences, approximately 26% being singletons. This specimen comes from a study of blood T cells in healthy people across ages. This sample also belongs to another study, concerning T cells of mothers and their children. In that study: Material was donated by three healthy Caucasian mothers and their six children. Detection of persistent microchimeric T cell clones did not occur.

V gene TRBV6-5 combines with J gene TRBJ1-6, with D possibly matching TRBD1 (5 bases). This receptor was obtained from a girl aged 2-15 years in good health. The sample consisted of blood. DNA of the CDR3: TGTGCCAGCAGTTACCAGGGCATCTATAATTCACCCCTCCACTTT. Protein product: CASSYQGIYNSPLHF.